This T cell receptor beta chain was identified during a study of cytomegalovirus exposure and HLA in healthy donors. Findings and caveats of the study: Despite most TCR sequences being rare, some public TCRs occurred in many donors. The authors considered a cluster of highly shared sequence variants likely to be a sequencing artifact. In an earlier analysis, about 87% or about 30%: the productive usage of most TCR beta V segments.

In regard to this clone: The antigen is not known.

V was shortened by 3 bases and J by 0 bases, with 11 bases between the two germline ends. In germline, CDR1 is KGHSH, CDR2 LQKENI. The CDR3 has 16 residues. Use of 60 Vbeta and 13 Jbeta primers characterized the PCR. The repertoire was sequenced with immunoSEQ multiplex PCR; TCRdb's copy has only in-frame clones and lacks some. The table for this sample gives approximately 130,000 clones. This clonotype was sampled from a woman aged 55-70 years in good health and CMV-seronegative. Sequenced material: PBMCs. The chain has TRBV18 and TRBJ2-2; D is uncertain. The CDR3 sequence is CASSPLRKPNTGELFF. CDR3 nucleotide sequence: TGTGCCAGCTCACCGCTGCGGAAACCGAACACCGGGGAGCTGTTTTTT.